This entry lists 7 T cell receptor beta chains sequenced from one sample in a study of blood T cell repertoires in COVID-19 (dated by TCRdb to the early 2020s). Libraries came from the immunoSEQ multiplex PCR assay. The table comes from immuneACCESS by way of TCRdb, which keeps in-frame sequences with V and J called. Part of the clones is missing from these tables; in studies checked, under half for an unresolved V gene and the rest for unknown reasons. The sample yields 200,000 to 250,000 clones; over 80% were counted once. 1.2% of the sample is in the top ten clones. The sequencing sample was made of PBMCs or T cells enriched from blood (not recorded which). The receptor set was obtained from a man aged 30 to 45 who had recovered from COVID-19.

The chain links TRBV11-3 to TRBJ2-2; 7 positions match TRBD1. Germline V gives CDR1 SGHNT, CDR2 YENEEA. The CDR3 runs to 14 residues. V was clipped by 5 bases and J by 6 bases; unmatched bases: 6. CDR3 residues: CASSAGQGAGELFF. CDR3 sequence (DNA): TGTGCCAGCAGCGCAGGGCAGGGGGCCGGGGAGCTGTTTTTT.

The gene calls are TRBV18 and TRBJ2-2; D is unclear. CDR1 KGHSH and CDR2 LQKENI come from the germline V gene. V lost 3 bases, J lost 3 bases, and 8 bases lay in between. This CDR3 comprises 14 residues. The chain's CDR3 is CASSPGVDTGELFF. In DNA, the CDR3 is TGTGCCAGCTCACCCGGAGTTGACACCGGGGAGCTGTTTTTT.

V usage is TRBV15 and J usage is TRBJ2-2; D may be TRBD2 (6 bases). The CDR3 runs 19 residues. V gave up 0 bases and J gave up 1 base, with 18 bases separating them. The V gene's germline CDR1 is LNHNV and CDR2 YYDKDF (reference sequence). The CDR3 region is CATSREVWGSGMNTGELFF. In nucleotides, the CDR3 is TGTGCCACCAGCAGAGAGGTTTGGGGTAGCGGAATGAACACCGGGGAGCTGTTTTTT. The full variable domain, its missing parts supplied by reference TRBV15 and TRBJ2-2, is DAMVIQNPRYQVTQFGKPVTLSCSQTLNHNVMYWYQQKSSQAPKLLFHYYDKDFNNEADTPDNFQSRRPNTSFCFLDIRSPGLGDTAMYLCATSREVWGSGMNTGELFFGEGSRLTVL.

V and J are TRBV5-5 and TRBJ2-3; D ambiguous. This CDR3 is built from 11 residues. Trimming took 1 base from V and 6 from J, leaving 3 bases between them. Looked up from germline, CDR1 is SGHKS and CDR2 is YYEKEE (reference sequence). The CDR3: CASSLLDTQYF. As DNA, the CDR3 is TGTGCCAGCAGCTTGCTCGATACGCAGTATTTT.

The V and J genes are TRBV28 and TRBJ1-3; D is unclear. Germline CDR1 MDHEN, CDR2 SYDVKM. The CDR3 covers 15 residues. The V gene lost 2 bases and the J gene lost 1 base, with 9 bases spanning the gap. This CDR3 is CASSLRVGSGNTIYF. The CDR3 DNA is TGTGCCAGCAGTTTACGGGTTGGATCTGGAAACACCATATATTTT.

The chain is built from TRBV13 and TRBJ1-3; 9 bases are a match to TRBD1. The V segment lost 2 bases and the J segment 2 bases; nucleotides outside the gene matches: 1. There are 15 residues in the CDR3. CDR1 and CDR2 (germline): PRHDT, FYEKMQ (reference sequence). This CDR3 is CASSLRQGAGNTIYF. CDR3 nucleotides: TGTGCCAGCAGCTTAAGACAGGGGGCTGGAAACACCATATATTTT. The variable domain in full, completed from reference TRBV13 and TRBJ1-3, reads AAGVIQSPRHLIKEKRETATLKCYPIPRHDTVYWYQQGPGQDPQFLISFYEKMQSDKGSIPDRFSAQQFSDYHSELNMSSLELGDSALYFCASSLRQGAGNTIYFGEGSWLTVV.

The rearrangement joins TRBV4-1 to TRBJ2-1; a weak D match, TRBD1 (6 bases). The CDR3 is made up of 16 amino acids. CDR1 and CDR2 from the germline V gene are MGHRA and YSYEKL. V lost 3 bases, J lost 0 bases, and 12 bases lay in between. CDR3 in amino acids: CASSQKQGFSYNEQFF. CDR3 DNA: TGCGCCAGCAGCCAGAAACAGGGATTCTCCTACAATGAGCAGTTCTTC.